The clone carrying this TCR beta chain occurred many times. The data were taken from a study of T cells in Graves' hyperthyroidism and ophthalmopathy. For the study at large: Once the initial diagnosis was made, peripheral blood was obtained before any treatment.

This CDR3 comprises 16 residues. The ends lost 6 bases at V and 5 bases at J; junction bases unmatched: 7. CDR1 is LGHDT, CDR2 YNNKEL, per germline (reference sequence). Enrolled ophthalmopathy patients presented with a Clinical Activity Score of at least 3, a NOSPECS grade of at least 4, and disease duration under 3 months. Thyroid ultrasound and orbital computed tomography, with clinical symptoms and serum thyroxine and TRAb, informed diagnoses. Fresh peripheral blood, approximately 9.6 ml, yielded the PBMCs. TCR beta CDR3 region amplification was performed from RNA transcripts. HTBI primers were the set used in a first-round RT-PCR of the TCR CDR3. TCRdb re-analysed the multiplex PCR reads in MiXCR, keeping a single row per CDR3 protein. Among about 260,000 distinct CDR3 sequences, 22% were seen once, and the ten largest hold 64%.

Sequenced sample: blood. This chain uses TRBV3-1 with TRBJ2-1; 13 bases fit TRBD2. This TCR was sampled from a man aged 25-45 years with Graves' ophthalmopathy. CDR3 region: CASRPPLAGGNNEQFF. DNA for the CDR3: TGTGCCAGCAGACCCCCACTAGCGGGAGGGAACAATGAGCAGTTCTTC.